The 30 T cell receptor beta chains listed next were all sequenced from one sample in a study of technical replicates of blood from a few donors. TCRdb's copy holds only in-frame clones and misses some; the assay was immunoSEQ multiplex PCR. This table has around 67,000 clones, nearly 97% appearing once. Sequenced material: T cells isolated from PBMCs. All receptors derive from a human donor in good health.

The chain carries TRBV4-1 and TRBJ2-5, with unresolved D. Germline CDR1 reads MGHRA; CDR2 reads YSYEKL. The CDR3 spans 14 residues. Trimming left V 0 bases short and J 5 bases short, with 10 bases between. Written as DNA, the CDR3 is TGCGCCAGCAGCCAAGACGGCCTGAGGGAGACCCAGTACTTC. Protein sequence: CASSQDGLRETQYF.

The chain recombines TRBV5-6 with TRBJ2-1; D might be TRBD2 (6 bases). This CDR3 has 15 amino acids. The V and J ends lost 5 bases and 6 bases respectively, with 18 bases between them. CDR1 and CDR2 (germline): SGHDT, YYEEEE. The CDR3 coding sequence is TGTGCCAGCAGGGCGGGACTCAGAAACCCCAATGAGCAGTTCTTC. Translated, it gives CASRAGLRNPNEQFF.

The genes are TRBV2 and TRBJ2-5, with D unclear. Between the trimmed V and J ends, which lost 7 bases and 0 bases, there was a span of 6 bases. This CDR3 has 12 amino acids. Per germline, CDR1 SNHLY and CDR2 FYNNEI. CDR3 amino acids: CASNIYQETQYF. In DNA, the CDR3 is TGTGCCAGCAATATTTACCAAGAGACCCAGTACTTC.

This clone occurred once. The CDR3 sequence: CASSFRSGSRTGELFF. The CDR3 DNA is TGTGCCAGCAGTTTTCGTAGCGGGAGTCGTACCGGGGAGCTGTTTTTT. V is TRBV28 and J is TRBJ2-2; TRBD2 matches 9 bases. The germline CDR1 and CDR2 sequences are MDHEN and SYDVKM. CDR3 length: 16 residues. Trimming removed 3 bases from V and 5 bases from J; junction bases left unmatched: 7. Filled out from reference TRBV28 and TRBJ2-2, the complete variable domain reads DVKVTQSSRYLVKRTGEKVFLECVQDMDHENMFWYRQDPGLGLRLIYFSYDVKMKEKGDIPEGYSVSREKKERFSLILESASTNQTSMYLCASSFRSGSRTGELFFGEGSRLTVL.

The rearrangement joins TRBV28 to TRBJ2-3, with D tentatively TRBD2 (6 bases). V was trimmed by 5 bases and J by 2 bases, leaving 23 bases between them. Germline CDR1 MDHEN, CDR2 SYDVKM. CDR3 length: 18 amino acids. CDR3 in DNA: TGTGCCAGCAGTGACCTCAGGGACTTCTTGCGTGCCACAGATACGCAGTATTTT. This sequence encodes CASSDLRDFLRATDTQYF. The complete variable domain, with remaining parts taken from reference TRBV28 and TRBJ2-3, reads DVKVTQSSRYLVKRTGEKVFLECVQDMDHENMFWYRQDPGLGLRLIYFSYDVKMKEKGDIPEGYSVSREKKERFSLILESASTNQTSMYLCASSDLRDFLRATDTQYFGPGTRLTVL.

The chain has TRBV5-1 and TRBJ1-2; 10 bases are shared with TRBD1. The CDR3 is 16 residues long. The germline CDR1 and CDR2 sequences are SGHRS and YFSETQ. Trimming cost V 1 base and J 2 bases; bases outside gene matches: 5. The chain's CDR3 is CASSLQTGGTNYGYTF. The CDR3 coding sequence is TGCGCCAGCAGCTTGCAGACAGGGGGCACCAACTATGGCTACACCTTC.

Of note for this clone: Germline is not matched at one junction end, which may reflect a read error. The DNA for the CDR3 is TGCGATAAAAACAGGGACACTGAAGCTTTCTTT. It is translated as CDKNRDTEAFF. The J gene is TRBJ1-1, the V gene TRBV2, with D perhaps TRBD1 (6 bases). The CDR3 sequence is 11 residues long. The germline CDR1 and CDR2 sequences are SNHLY and FYNNEI.

The V and J genes are TRBV11-2 and TRBJ1-4; no clear D gene. This CDR3 is 12 amino acids long. The V gene lost 5 bases and the J gene lost 6 bases, with 7 bases spanning the gap. Germline V gives CDR1 SGHAT, CDR2 FQNNGV. The CDR3 coding sequence is TGTGCCAGCAGCCCTACCGATGAAAAACTGTTTTTT. Translation: CASSPTDEKLFF.

The rearrangement joins TRBV4-1 to TRBJ2-7; TRBD2 is a possible D gene (6 bases). CDR1 is MGHRA and CDR2 is YSYEKL in the germline V gene. Trimming pared 4 bases from V and 2 bases from J, leaving 18 bases between. This CDR3 spans 16 amino acids. The CDR3 bases are TGCGCCAGCAGCCCTTCCTTCAGGGACTCACCCTACGAGCAGTACTTC. It translates to CASSPSFRDSPYEQYF.

The chain carries TRBV28 and TRBJ2-3; a weak D match, TRBD1 (6 bases). The germline V gene encodes CDR1 MDHEN and CDR2 SYDVKM. The ends were cut back, 5 bases at V and 4 bases at J, with 10 bases in the middle. The CDR3 loop spans 13 amino acids. This CDR3 reads CASSLEGADTQYF. The CDR3 coding sequence is TGTGCCAGCAGTCTCGAGGGGGCAGATACGCAGTATTTT.

The CDR3 region has the DNA TGTGCCAGCAGCTTGTCTCTAGCGGGAGGATATGAGCAGTTCTTC. Translation gives CASSLSLAGGYEQFF. The J gene is TRBJ2-1, the V gene TRBV5-4; TRBD2 matches at 11 bases. The V and J ends lost 1 base and 8 bases, in that order; junction bases with no gene match: 5. Germline V CDR1 and CDR2: SGHNT, YYREEE (reference sequence). The CDR3 spans 15 residues.

The genes are TRBV7-9 and TRBJ1-3; 7 bases align to TRBD1. This CDR3 is built from 13 residues. J lost 8 bases, V lost 5 bases, and 6 bases had no gene match. CDR1 and CDR2 from the germline V gene are SEHNR and FQNEAQ (reference sequence). CDR3 DNA sequence: TGTGCCAGCAGCCCACAGGGGAGGTACACCATATATTTT. Translating gives CASSPQGRYTIYF.

This clone was recorded only once. This rearrangement joins TRBV2 to TRBJ2-1; no firm D call. The CDR3 loop spans 13 amino acids. V lost 8 bases and J 6 bases, leaving 14 bases between the germline ends. CDR1 is SNHLY and CDR2 is FYNNEI in the germline V gene. CDR3 in DNA: TGTGCCAGCGAGTTTTTCCGGTCCAATGAGCAGTTCTTC. It translates to CASEFFRSNEQFF.

The gene calls are TRBV5-4 and TRBJ2-1; weak D call: TRBD2 (6 bases). The CDR3 spans 14 residues. V was clipped by 4 bases and J by 3 bases, with 11 bases between them. Per the germline V gene, CDR1 is SGHNT and CDR2 is YYREEE (reference sequence). CDR3 sequence reads: CASSRDWGYNEQFF. The CDR3 DNA sequence: TGTGCCAGCAGCCGGGACTGGGGCTACAATGAGCAGTTCTTC.

This clone has only a few counts. V is TRBV27 and J is TRBJ2-2, with a tentative D call TRBD2 (5 bases). From germline, CDR1 is MNHEY and CDR2 SMNVEV (reference sequence). Trimming pared 4 bases from V and 6 bases from J, leaving 15 bases between. This CDR3 comprises 15 residues. The CDR3 protein is CASSSTTERAGELFF. The CDR3 bases are TGTGCCAGCAGTTCAACCACAGAGAGGGCCGGGGAGCTGTTTTTT.

The chain carries TRBV7-8 and TRBJ2-3; D might be TRBD2 (6 bases). The V gene lost 5 bases and the J gene lost 0 bases, with 12 bases spanning the gap. The CDR3 runs 15 residues. CDR1 is SGHVS and CDR2 is FQNEAQ in the germline V gene. This chain's CDR3 is CASSRRAVSTDTQYF. In nucleotides, the CDR3 is TGTGCCAGCAGCCGGAGGGCGGTTAGCACAGATACGCAGTATTTT.

The genes are TRBV10-2 and TRBJ2-5; D gene uncertain. The CDR3 totals 13 residues. The germline V gene has CDR1 WSHSY and CDR2 SAAADI. The V and J ends lost 4 bases and 1 base respectively, with 7 bases between them. The CDR3 protein is CASSGRIQETQYF. The CDR3 DNA reads TGCGCCAGCAGTGGTCGTATCCAAGAGACCCAGTACTTC.

The chain carries TRBV29-1 and TRBJ1-1; 7 bases fit TRBD1. With 6 bases clipped from V and 4 bases from J, the junction kept 5 bases outside the gene matches. The CDR3 is 12 residues long. Per the germline V gene, CDR1 is SQVTM and CDR2 is ANQGSEA. The CDR3: CSVGGVSTEAFF. CDR3 DNA: TGCAGCGTAGGGGGCGTAAGCACTGAAGCTTTCTTT.

This sequence joins TRBV5-1 and TRBJ2-1; 7 positions agree with TRBD2. CDR3 length: 15 residues. The germline gives CDR1 SGHRS, CDR2 YFSETQ. V was clipped by 1 base and J by 9 bases; unmatched bases: 10. The CDR3 nucleotides are TGCGCCAGCAGCTTGTTTGCGGGAGCTCTGGGTGAGCAGTTCTTC. This gives the protein CASSLFAGALGEQFF.

This CDR3 is CASPRRGLDYEQYF. For the CDR3, the DNA is TGTGCCAGCCCTCGTCGGGGACTAGACTACGAGCAGTACTTC. The V gene is TRBV21-1, the J gene TRBJ2-7; no check of the table's D call, TRBD2, against the DNA was made. TRBV21-1 is designated a pseudogene. The CDR3 sequence is 14 residues long.

With respect to this clone: One end of the junction varies from germline; a read error may be responsible. The DNA of the CDR3 is TGTGCTAGCAGCCGAGATCGGACAGATACGCAGTATTTT. Protein product: CASSRDRTDTQYF. This chain uses TRBV7-7 with TRBJ2-3; D is unclear. From germline, CDR1 is SSHAT and CDR2 FNYEAQ (reference sequence). This CDR3 has 13 residues.

The V gene is TRBV27, the J gene TRBJ1-2, with D unresolved. V lost 0 bases to trimming and J lost 4 bases, with 12 bases between them. The germline CDR1 and CDR2 sequences are MNHEY and SMNVEV (reference sequence). The CDR3 is 15 residues long. Here the CDR3 DNA reads TGTGCCAGCAGTTTATCGGCAGGCAAGATCTATGGCTACACCTTC. This gives the protein CASSLSAGKIYGYTF.

The chain combines TRBV5-1 with TRBJ2-1, with TRBD1 matching 9 bases. The CDR3 is made up of 16 amino acids. The V segment lost 0 bases and the J segment 5 bases; nucleotides outside the gene matches: 6. Germline V lookup: CDR1 SGHRS, CDR2 YFSETQ. The CDR3 DNA reads TGCGCCAGCAGCTTGGCCGGGACAGGGCCTCACAATGAGCAGTTCTTC. Amino acid sequence: CASSLAGTGPHNEQFF.

The genes are TRBV18 and TRBJ1-1; possible D gene TRBD1, 5 bases. Germline assignment: CDR1 KGHSH and CDR2 LQKENI. V lost 3 bases to trimming and J lost 8 bases, with 10 bases between them. This CDR3 contains 12 residues. The CDR3 DNA is TGTGCCAGCTCACCGGGACTTCTCGAAGCTTTCTTT. It yields the protein CASSPGLLEAFF.

The J gene is TRBJ2-5, the V gene TRBV6-5, with a possible D match to TRBD2 (5 bases). V lost 5 bases and J lost 2, with 6 bases in between. CDR1 MNHEY and CDR2 SVGAGI come from the germline V gene. CDR3 length equals 12 residues. CDR3 amino acids: CASSQRQETQYF. CDR3 DNA: TGTGCCAGCAGTCAGCGGCAAGAGACCCAGTACTTC.

The chain uses TRBV7-9 and TRBJ2-2; D remains ambiguous. CDR3 length: 13 amino acids. In germline, CDR1 is SEHNR, CDR2 FQNEAQ (reference sequence). V was shortened by 4 bases and J by 6 bases, with 9 bases between the two germline ends. The chain's CDR3 is CASSSVSAGELFF. CDR3 in DNA: TGTGCCAGCAGCTCCGTAAGCGCCGGGGAGCTGTTTTTT.

This chain links TRBV4-1 with TRBJ2-1, with 13 bases aligning to TRBD2. The V segment lost 7 bases and the J segment 2 bases; nucleotides outside the gene matches: 8. This CDR3 comprises 17 residues. CDR1 MGHRA and CDR2 YSYEKL come from the germline V gene. CDR3 loop: CASTSGTSGETYNEQFF. As DNA, the CDR3 is TGCGCCAGCACCTCCGGGACTAGCGGGGAGACCTACAATGAGCAGTTCTTC.

In DNA form, the CDR3 reads TGCAGCGTTGCCTCGGGGGGGGTGAACACTGAAGCTTTCTTT. The encoded protein is CSVASGGVNTEAFF. V gene TRBV29-1 combines with J gene TRBJ1-1; weak D call: TRBD1 (5 bases). The germline gives CDR1 SQVTM, CDR2 ANQGSEA. Trimming removed 4 bases from V and 0 bases from J, with 12 bases in between. This CDR3 has 14 residues.

The gene calls are TRBV5-4 and TRBJ1-1; TRBD1 might be the D (5 bases). V was trimmed by 3 bases and J by 2 bases, leaving 14 bases between them. The germline CDR1 and CDR2 sequences are SGHNT and YYREEE (reference sequence). CDR3 length: 15 residues. In DNA form, the CDR3 reads TGTGCCAGCAGCTCCGGGGGTAGGCTCAACACTGAAGCTTTCTTT. This translates into CASSSGGRLNTEAFF.

V gene TRBV2 combines with J gene TRBJ2-2; 8 bases match TRBD1. The V segment lost 7 bases and the J segment 8 bases; nucleotides outside the gene matches: 9. The CDR3 contains 14 residues. From germline, CDR1 is SNHLY and CDR2 FYNNEI. The DNA of the CDR3 is TGTGCCAGCACCGGACAGGGTTTGATTGGGGAGCTGTTTTTT. Protein product: CASTGQGLIGELFF.